These T cell receptor beta chains were read from a single sample in a study of T cell changes during pregnancy in multiple sclerosis. The method was immunoSEQ multiplex PCR; TCRdb's version includes in-frame clones alone and lacks a portion of them. The sample contains over 85,000 clones, 91% of which appear only once. Specimen: peripheral blood, collected after pregnancy. The receptors derive from a female donor in good health, enrolled as a control in a pregnancy study. Each CDR3 is given without its conserved first and last residue. Not every row has a clone size; where given, it reads once, few, many or a size class.

>NA|TRBJ2-2|TRBV7-3
ASRERETGELF
>NA|TRBJ1-1|TRBV7-9
ASSLGGEKAF
>NA|TRBJ2-5|TRBV15
ATMRSEVQETQY
>NA|TRBJ2-3|TRBV9
ASSVVITSGLDTQY
>once|TRBJ2-2|TRBV18
ASSPLNDRAGELF
>NA|TRBJ2-3|TRBV19
ASSADRGQGDTQY
>NA|TRBJ2-2|TRBV7-3
ASSLQGNTGELF
>once|TRBJ2-3|TRBV7-3
ASSRQGHDTQY
>NA|TRBJ1-2|TRBV7-2
ASSPNAPGVNYGYT
>NA|TRBJ1-3|TRBV7-8
ASSPDRVGGNTIY
>NA|TRBJ2-7|TRBV2
ASSGAPYEQY
>NA|TRBJ1-2|TRBV6-1
ASSASGRPPKGDGYT
>NA|TRBJ2-2|TRBV28
ASSETGGKTGELF
>NA|TRBJ1-2|TRBV11-2
ASSYSSYGYT
>few|TRBJ1-2|TRBV30
AWSAYHNYGYT
>NA|TRBJ2-1|TRBV19
ASSARRGYLNEQF
>NA|TRBJ2-2|TRBV2
ASNIPGLADNTGELF
>NA|TRBJ1-3|TRBV7-2
ASSTSRQGNTIY
>NA|TRBJ2-3|TRBV4-3
ASSSRGGGFEDTQY
>NA|TRBJ2-3|TRBV7-6
ASSPTPAGRTSTDTQY
>once|TRBJ2-3|TRBV28
ASSLWERGESDTQY
>NA|TRBJ1-1|TRBV14
ASSGRRQTVPSEAF
>NA|TRBJ1-1|TRBV18
ASSPRLTDTEAF
>once|TRBJ2-1|TRBV6-6
ASSGLAGGSYNEQF
>NA|TRBJ2-5|TRBV29-1
SVDSHLDQETQY
>NA|TRBJ1-4|TRBV28
ASSQGQAYEKLF
>NA|TRBJ1-1|TRBV7-9
ASSPYPGQGAGGDTEAF
>NA|TRBJ1-5|TRBV19
ASSPMWDRGLSNQPQH
>NA|TRBJ2-7|TRBV5-4
ASSLQGYEQY
>NA|TRBJ2-3|TRBV4-1
ASSPTGSHTDTQY
>NA|TRBJ1-1|TRBV7-9
ASSLETGGAF
>NA|TRBJ2-3|TRBV28
ATGSGTHTDTQY
>once|TRBJ2-7|TRBV7-2
ASRNSGGSSYEQY
>NA|TRBJ1-5|TRBV2
ASSPVPGRVYSNQPQH
>once|TRBJ2-7|TRBV9
ASSPTVSYEQY
>once|TRBJ2-3|TRBV11-3
ASSLGASTDTQY
>NA|TRBJ2-2|TRBV4-2
ASSQVGASRSTGELL
>NA|TRBJ1-2|TRBV6-6
ASRQGLYGYT
>NA|TRBJ1-1|TRBV19
ASSRGPAEAF
>NA|TRBJ1-3|TRBV7-9
ASSLAYRGTGNTIY
>NA|TRBJ2-7|TRBV6-5
ASSYLPGTGSNEQY
>NA|TRBJ1-5|TRBV2
ASTAGESNQPQH
>once|TRBJ1-1|TRBV6-5
ASIRGGDTEAF